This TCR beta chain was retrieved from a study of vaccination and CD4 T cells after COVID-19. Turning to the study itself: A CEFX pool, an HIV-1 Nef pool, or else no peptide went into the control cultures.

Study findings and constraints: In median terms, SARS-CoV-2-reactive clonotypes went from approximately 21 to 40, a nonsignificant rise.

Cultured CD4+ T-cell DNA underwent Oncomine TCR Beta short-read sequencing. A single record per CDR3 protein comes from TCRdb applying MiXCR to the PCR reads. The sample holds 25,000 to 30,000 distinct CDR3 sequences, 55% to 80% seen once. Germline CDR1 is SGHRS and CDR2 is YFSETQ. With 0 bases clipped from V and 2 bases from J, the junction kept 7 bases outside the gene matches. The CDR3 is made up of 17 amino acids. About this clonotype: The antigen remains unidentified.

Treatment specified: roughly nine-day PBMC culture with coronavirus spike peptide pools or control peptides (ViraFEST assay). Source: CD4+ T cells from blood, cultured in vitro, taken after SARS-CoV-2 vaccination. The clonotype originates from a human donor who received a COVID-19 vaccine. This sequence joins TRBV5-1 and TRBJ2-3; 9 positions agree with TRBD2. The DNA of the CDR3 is TGCGCCAGCAGCTTGGACCCTCCTAGCGGGGTCACAGATACGCAGTATTTT. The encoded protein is CASSLDPPSGVTDTQYF.